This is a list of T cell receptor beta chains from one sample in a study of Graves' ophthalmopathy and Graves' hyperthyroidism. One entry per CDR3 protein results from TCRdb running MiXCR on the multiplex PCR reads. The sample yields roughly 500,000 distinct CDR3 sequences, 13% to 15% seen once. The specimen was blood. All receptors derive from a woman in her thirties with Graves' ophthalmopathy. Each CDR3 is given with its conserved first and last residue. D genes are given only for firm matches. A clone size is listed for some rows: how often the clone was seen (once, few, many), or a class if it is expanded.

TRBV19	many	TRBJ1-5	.	CASKGQTSNQPQHF	TGTGCCAGTAAAGGACAGACTAGCAATCAGCCCCAGCATTTT
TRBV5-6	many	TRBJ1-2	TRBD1	CASSLFSGRGRGYTF	TGTGCCAGCAGCTTGTTCTCTGGCAGGGGGAGGGGCTACACCTTC
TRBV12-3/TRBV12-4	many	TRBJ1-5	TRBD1	CASSLGTGEQPQHF	TGTGCCAGCAGCCTTGGGACAGGGGAACAGCCCCAGCATTTT
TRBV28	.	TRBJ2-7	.	CASSLNDRKNSYEQYF	TGTGCCAGCAGTTTAAATGACAGAAAAAACTCCTACGAGCAGTACTTC
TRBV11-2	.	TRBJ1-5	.	CASSLVGSTLSNQPQHF	TGTGCCAGCAGCTTAGTGGGCAGTACCCTTAGCAATCAGCCCCAGCATTTT
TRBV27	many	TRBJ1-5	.	CASGRNSNQPQHF	TGTGCCAGCGGACGAAATAGCAATCAGCCCCAGCATTTT
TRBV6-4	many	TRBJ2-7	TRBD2	CASSDRVPLGAGSYEQYF	TGTGCCAGCAGTGATAGAGTGCCCCTCGGAGCGGGGTCCTACGAGCAGTACTTC
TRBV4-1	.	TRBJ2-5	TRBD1	CASSPTGFRETQYF	TGCGCCAGCAGCCCGACAGGGTTCAGGGAGACCCAGTACTTC
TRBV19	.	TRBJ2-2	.	CATHGEGVVTGELFF	TGTGCCACTCACGGGGAGGGGGTTGTAACCGGGGAGCTGTTTTTT
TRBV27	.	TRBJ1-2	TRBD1	CASQGQGGTNYGYTF	TGTGCCAGCCAAGGACAGGGGGGTACTAACTATGGCTACACCTTC
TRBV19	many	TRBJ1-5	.	CASSIDSEGWGNQPQHF	TGTGCCAGTAGTATAGATTCGGAGGGTTGGGGCAATCAGCCCCAGCATTTT
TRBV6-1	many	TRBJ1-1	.	CASSEAVVWKQNTEAFF	TGTGCCAGCAGTGAAGCTGTAGTTTGGAAGCAGAACACTGAAGCTTTCTTT
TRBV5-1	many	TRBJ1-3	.	CASSVDSYSGNTIYF	TGCGCCAGCAGCGTGGACAGCTACTCTGGAAACACCATATATTTT
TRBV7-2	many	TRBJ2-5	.	CASSANGGIQETQYF	TGTGCCAGCAGCGCTAACGGCGGGATCCAGGAGACCCAGTACTTC
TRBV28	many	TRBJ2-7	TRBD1	CASRPPGQGAYEQYF	TGTGCCAGCAGGCCTCCGGGACAGGGGGCCTACGAGCAGTACTTC